Listed here is a single T cell receptor (beta chain). This entry comes from a study of blood T cell repertoires in COVID-19. About the research overall: Researchers got acute and convalescent COVID-19 samples from the United States, Italy and Spain.

Sequencing was performed with immunoSEQ multiplex PCR; in TCRdb, only in-frame clones are kept and a portion is missing. In the table there are 87,000 or so clones, 88% of which are singletons. This sequence originates from a man of 80 years or more with acute or convalescent COVID-19. The sequencing sample was made of peripheral blood.

The CDR3 region has the DNA TGTGCCAGCAGTTACTCCAGACAGGGAGGCACTGAAGCTTTCTTT. It yields the protein CASSYSRQGGTEAFF. The chain has TRBV6-5 and TRBJ1-1; 7 bases match TRBD1. V lost 0 bases and J lost 4; bases outside the gene matches: 5. The germline V gene has CDR1 MNHEY and CDR2 SVGAGI. The CDR3 is 15 residues long.